The rows below give T cell receptor beta chains drawn from one sample of a study of cytomegalovirus exposure and HLA in healthy donors. Profiling relied on immunoSEQ multiplex PCR, and the TCRdb table lists in-frame clones only, not all of them. The sample shows roughly 150,000 clones, about 85% of them seen only once. The sequencing sample was made of PBMCs. The receptors were gathered from a woman between 18 and 29 years old in good health and CMV-seronegative. Each CDR3 is given with its conserved first and last residue. Each record gives: J gene, clone size, V gene, D gene, CDR3 protein, CDR3 DNA. D genes are given only for firm matches. Not all rows give a size; the values are once, few, many and, for expanded clones, a class.

J: TRBJ2-7
size: NA
V: TRBV5-1
D: NA
CDR3: CASKVGGTDEQYF
DNA: TGCGCCAGCAAGGTTGGGGGGACCGACGAGCAGTACTTC

J: TRBJ2-3
size: NA
V: TRBV30
D: NA
CDR3: CAWGGAGPPTQYF
DNA: TGTGCCTGGGGAGGGGCGGGACCTCCGACGCAGTATTTT

J: TRBJ1-2
size: NA
V: TRBV19
D: NA
CDR3: CASTPEDRNYGYTF
DNA: TGTGCCAGTACCCCCGAGGACAGAAACTATGGCTACACCTTC

J: TRBJ2-1
size: NA
V: TRBV5-1
D: TRBD1
CDR3: CASTTGGGEQFF
DNA: TGCGCCAGTACGACAGGGGGAGGTGAGCAGTTCTTC

J: TRBJ2-1
size: NA
V: TRBV4-2
D: TRBD2
CDR3: CASSQVGASGSSYNEQFF
DNA: TGTGCCAGCAGCCAAGTCGGGGCTAGCGGGAGCTCCTACAATGAGCAGTTCTTC

J: TRBJ2-2
size: NA
V: TRBV7-6
D: NA
CDR3: CASSSRRTATGELFF
DNA: TGTGCCAGCAGCTCCCGCCGGACTGCCACCGGGGAGCTGTTTTTT

J: TRBJ1-6
size: NA
V: TRBV5-6
D: NA
CDR3: CASSLAVNSPLHF
DNA: TGTGCCAGCAGCTTGGCCGTGAATTCACCCCTCCACTTT

J: TRBJ1-5
size: once
V: TRBV30
D: TRBD1
CDR3: CACQGDTYSNQPQHF
DNA: TGTGCCTGCCAGGGGGACACTTATAGCAATCAGCCCCAGCATTTT

J: TRBJ1-6
size: NA
V: TRBV30
D: NA
CDR3: CAWSRTDNSPLHF
DNA: TGTGCCTGGAGCAGGACAGATAATTCACCCCTCCACTTT

J: TRBJ2-4
size: NA
V: TRBV5-4
D: NA
CDR3: CASSLMSENIQYF
DNA: TGTGCCAGCAGCTTGATGTCAGAAAACATTCAGTACTTC

J: TRBJ2-4
size: NA
V: TRBV19
D: TRBD1
CDR3: CASSIKGQGYLIAKNIQYF
DNA: TGTGCCAGTAGTATTAAGGGACAGGGCTATCTTATAGCCAAAAACATTCAGTACTTC

J: TRBJ1-2
size: NA
V: TRBV7-9
D: TRBD1
CDR3: CASSLWTGGATGYTF
DNA: TGTGCCAGCAGCCTGTGGACAGGGGGCGCGACTGGCTACACCTTC

J: TRBJ1-6
size: NA
V: TRBV30
D: TRBD1
CDR3: CAWGTGTGNSPLHF
DNA: TGTGCCTGGGGGACAGGGACGGGAAATTCACCCCTCCACTTT

J: TRBJ1-1
size: NA
V: TRBV6-4
D: NA
CDR3: CASSATGTNTEAFF
DNA: TGTGCCAGCAGTGCCACAGGTACTAACACTGAAGCTTTCTTT

J: TRBJ2-5
size: NA
V: TRBV2
D: TRBD2
CDR3: CASSELAGGPGVETQYF
DNA: TGTGCCAGCAGTGAACTAGCGGGAGGGCCGGGGGTGGAGACCCAGTACTTC

J: TRBJ2-3
size: NA
V: TRBV19
D: TRBD2
CDR3: CASSIKRSGGRADTQYF
DNA: TGTGCCAGTAGTATAAAGCGGTCGGGGGGGCGGGCAGATACGCAGTATTTT

J: TRBJ2-1
size: once
V: TRBV15
D: TRBD1
CDR3: CATSRDSTGPHEQFF
DNA: TGTGCCACCAGCAGAGATTCGACAGGGCCCCATGAGCAGTTCTTC

J: TRBJ2-7
size: once
V: TRBV7-2
D: TRBD2
CDR3: CASSLGAGGLGEQYF
DNA: TGTGCCAGCAGCTTAGGGGCGGGAGGCCTTGGCGAGCAGTACTTC

J: TRBJ2-4
size: NA
V: TRBV4-2
D: NA
CDR3: CASSQADSGLAKNIQYF
DNA: TGTGCCAGCAGCCAAGCGGACAGCGGACTAGCCAAAAACATTCAGTACTTC

J: TRBJ2-3
size: NA
V: TRBV30
D: NA
CDR3: CAWSRVGAGRATDTQYF
DNA: TGTGCCTGGAGTCGAGTTGGGGCGGGAAGGGCCACAGATACGCAGTATTTT

J: TRBJ2-7
size: NA
V: TRBV18
D: TRBD1
CDR3: CASWRGQGNEQYF
DNA: TGTGCCAGCTGGAGGGGACAGGGGAACGAGCAGTACTTC

J: TRBJ2-2
size: NA
V: TRBV7-2
D: TRBD2
CDR3: CASSPGGGNTGELFF
DNA: TGTGCCAGCAGCCCCGGGGGGGGGAACACCGGGGAGCTGTTTTTT

J: TRBJ2-7
size: NA
V: TRBV18
D: NA
CDR3: CASSPLRGPTHEQYF
DNA: TGTGCCAGCTCACCACTAAGGGGTCCTACCCACGAGCAGTACTTC

J: TRBJ2-5
size: NA
V: TRBV5-1
D: TRBD2
CDR3: CASSRTSGREETQYF
DNA: TGCGCCAGCAGTCGGACTAGCGGGAGGGAAGAGACCCAGTACTTC

J: TRBJ2-4
size: NA
V: TRBV7-2
D: TRBD1
CDR3: CASSEPGQTIKNIQYF
DNA: TGTGCCAGCAGCGAACCGGGACAGACGATCAAAAACATTCAGTACTTC

J: TRBJ2-2
size: NA
V: TRBV13
D: TRBD2
CDR3: CASSFGLEGGELFF
DNA: TGTGCCAGCAGCTTCGGACTAGAGGGCGGGGAGCTGTTTTTT

J: TRBJ2-7
size: NA
V: TRBV11-1
D: TRBD1
CDR3: CASSLGTGPYEQYF
DNA: TGTGCCAGCAGCTTGGGGACAGGGCCCTACGAGCAGTACTTC

J: TRBJ2-7
size: NA
V: TRBV9
D: NA
CDR3: CASSVTTGYEQYF
DNA: TGTGCCAGCAGCGTAACAACAGGGTACGAGCAGTACTTC

J: TRBJ2-2
size: NA
V: TRBV19
D: TRBD1
CDR3: CASRSRDSENTGELFF
DNA: TGTGCCAGTAGGAGCCGGGACAGCGAGAACACCGGGGAGCTGTTTTTT

J: TRBJ2-2
size: once
V: TRBV18
D: NA
CDR3: CASSPRTATNTGELFF
DNA: TGTGCCAGCTCACCAAGAACAGCAACGAACACCGGGGAGCTGTTTTTT

J: TRBJ2-2
size: once
V: TRBV5-5
D: NA
CDR3: CASSFWGNRRTGELFF
DNA: TGTGCCAGCAGCTTTTGGGGCAACCGAAGAACCGGGGAGCTGTTTTTT

J: TRBJ2-2
size: NA
V: TRBV10-3
D: NA
CDR3: CAAQDINTGELFF
DNA: TGTGCGGCCCAGGACATAAACACCGGGGAGCTGTTTTTT

J: TRBJ1-6
size: NA
V: TRBV19
D: TRBD1
CDR3: CASSEGGQGKSPLHF
DNA: TGTGCCAGTTCAGAAGGGGGACAGGGAAAGTCACCCCTCCACTTT

J: TRBJ1-2
size: NA
V: TRBV19
D: NA
CDR3: CASSVMGTPAYGYTF
DNA: TGTGCCAGTAGTGTGATGGGCACGCCAGCCTATGGCTACACCTTC

J: TRBJ2-7
size: NA
V: TRBV27
D: TRBD1
CDR3: CASSFPGGEQYF
DNA: TGTGCCAGCAGTTTCCCAGGGGGCGAGCAGTACTTC

J: TRBJ1-2
size: NA
V: TRBV11-1
D: TRBD1
CDR3: CASSPRRGQDHYGYTF
DNA: TGTGCCAGCAGCCCTAGGAGGGGGCAAGATCACTATGGCTACACCTTC

J: TRBJ2-7
size: few
V: TRBV28
D: TRBD1
CDR3: CASSSRRTGYHEQYF
DNA: TGTGCCAGCAGCTCCCGTAGGACAGGGTACCACGAGCAGTACTTC

J: TRBJ2-7
size: NA
V: TRBV6-5
D: NA
CDR3: CASSRTYTYEQYF
DNA: TGTGCCAGCAGTAGGACTTATACCTACGAGCAGTACTTC

J: TRBJ1-4
size: NA
V: TRBV2
D: NA
CDR3: CASSEGRATNEKLFF
DNA: TGTGCCAGCAGTGAAGGCAGGGCAACTAATGAAAAACTGTTTTTT

J: TRBJ2-7
size: NA
V: TRBV28
D: TRBD1
CDR3: CASSIHRGPYEQYF
DNA: TGTGCCAGCAGTATACACAGGGGGCCCTACGAGCAGTACTTC

J: TRBJ2-2
size: NA
V: TRBV4-1
D: NA
CDR3: CASSPLGRVYSGELFF
DNA: TGCGCCAGCAGCCCCCTGGGCAGGGTGTACTCCGGGGAGCTGTTTTTT

J: TRBJ2-5
size: few
V: TRBV6-1
D: TRBD2
CDR3: CASTGLAGGQETQYF
DNA: TGTGCCAGCACCGGACTAGCGGGGGGGCAAGAGACCCAGTACTTC

J: TRBJ2-7
size: NA
V: TRBV10-3
D: TRBD1
CDR3: CAISESTGDPYEQYF
DNA: TGTGCCATCAGTGAGTCAACAGGGGACCCTTACGAGCAGTACTTC

J: TRBJ1-3
size: NA
V: TRBV29-1
D: TRBD1
CDR3: CSVTPGQGGNTIYF
DNA: TGCAGCGTTACACCGGGACAGGGAGGAAACACCATATATTTT

J: TRBJ1-2
size: NA
V: TRBV7-9
D: NA
CDR3: CASSRTGTARSGYTF
DNA: TGTGCCAGCAGTCGAACAGGGACGGCCCGCTCTGGCTACACCTTC

J: TRBJ2-7
size: NA
V: TRBV27
D: NA
CDR3: CASSSVAAGRYEQYF
DNA: TGTGCCAGCAGTTCAGTGGCCGCGGGGCGCTACGAGCAGTACTTC

J: TRBJ2-3
size: NA
V: TRBV6-1
D: NA
CDR3: CASSEVGRDTQYF
DNA: TGTGCCAGCAGTGAAGTTGGCAGGGATACGCAGTATTTT

J: TRBJ2-7
size: NA
V: TRBV13
D: TRBD2
CDR3: CASSSSTSGRAGTF
DNA: TGTGCCAGCAGCTCCTCGACTAGCGGGAGGGCTGGGACCTTC

J: TRBJ2-5
size: NA
V: TRBV5-8
D: TRBD2
CDR3: CASNAGGAGETQYF
DNA: TGTGCCAGCAACGCGGGGGGGGCAGGAGAGACCCAGTACTTC

J: TRBJ2-7
size: NA
V: TRBV5-5
D: TRBD2
CDR3: CASRRSAGGASYEQYF
DNA: TGTGCCAGCAGACGAAGCGCGGGAGGCGCCTCCTACGAGCAGTACTTC

J: TRBJ2-1
size: few
V: TRBV7-9
D: NA
CDR3: CASRLGAGIKGNEQFF
DNA: TGTGCCAGCAGGTTGGGGGCAGGGATTAAAGGCAATGAGCAGTTCTTC

J: TRBJ1-5
size: NA
V: TRBV6-1
D: NA
CDR3: CASRQNSNQPQHF
DNA: TGTGCCAGCAGACAAAATAGCAATCAGCCCCAGCATTTT

J: TRBJ2-2
size: NA
V: TRBV4-1
D: TRBD1
CDR3: CASSPRTGGNTGELFF
DNA: TGCGCCAGCAGCCCCCGGACAGGGGGCAACACCGGGGAGCTGTTTTTT

J: TRBJ1-2
size: NA
V: TRBV11-2
D: TRBD1
CDR3: CASSLAHRGPLGYTF
DNA: TGTGCCAGCAGCTTAGCACACAGGGGGCCCCTTGGCTACACCTTC

J: TRBJ1-2
size: NA
V: TRBV11-2
D: NA
CDR3: CASSFDDRGGQNYGYTF
DNA: TGTGCCAGCAGCTTCGATGATCGGGGAGGGCAAAACTATGGCTACACCTTC